One and the same sample provided the 16 T cell receptor beta chains below, sequenced in a study of regulatory T cells in long-lasting Graves disease. Combining iRepertoire HTBI primers with Arm-PCR of CDR3 regions, the authors built TCR beta libraries. Each CDR3 protein is one row after TCRdb ran MiXCR on the multiplex PCR reads. The sample has about 620,000 distinct CDR3 sequences, roughly 15% seen once. Time point meaning: newly diagnosed GD, antithyroid drugs for less than 3 months. RNA extracted from PBMCs served as the sequencing template. This sample also appeared in a second study, on T cells in Graves' hyperthyroidism and ophthalmopathy.

Source: peripheral blood mononuclear cells (PBMCs), taken at new diagnosis, from a patient treated with antithyroid drugs. The receptors stem from a woman aged 25 to 45 with Graves disease.

This clonotype was found many times. The V and J genes are TRBV28 and TRBJ1-1, with TRBD1 identical over 10 bases. Germline trimming cut 5 bases from V and 5 bases from J; bases unmatched to any gene: 5. The germline gives CDR1 MDHEN, CDR2 SYDVKM. CDR3 length: 14 residues. The CDR3 loop is CASSAPGQGTEAFF. For the CDR3, the DNA is TGTGCCAGCAGTGCTCCGGGACAGGGGACTGAAGCTTTCTTT.

Many counts were recorded for this clonotype. The rearrangement links TRBV7-9 to TRBJ1-4; 7 bases are shared with TRBD1. There are 14 residues in the CDR3. V shed 5 bases and J 6 bases; nucleotides not matched to a gene: 6. Germline V gene data show CDR1 as SEHNR and CDR2 as FQNEAQ (reference sequence). CDR3 in DNA: TGTGCCAGCAGCGGCAGGGGGAACGATGAAAAACTGTTTTTT. This codes for CASSGRGNDEKLFF.

The chain links TRBV7-6 to TRBJ1-1, with a weak D call TRBD1 (5 bases). The CDR3 spans 14 residues. The V end was cut by 1 base, the J end by 8 bases, with 14 bases between. Germline V CDR1 and CDR2: SGHVS, FNYEAQ. The CDR3 spells CASSLVGDGREAFF. CDR3 in DNA: TGTGCCAGCAGCTTAGTAGGGGACGGCCGGGAAGCTTTCTTT. Supplemented by reference TRBV7-6 and TRBJ1-1, the full variable domain reads GAGVSQSPRYKVTKRGQDVALRCDPISGHVSLYWYRQALGQGPEFLTYFNYEAQQDKSGLPNDRFSAERPEGSISTLTIQRTEQRDSAMYRCASSLVGDGREAFFGQGTRLTVV.

This clonotype was detected ten times or more. The rearrangement uses TRBV12-5 and TRBJ2-3; 7 nucleotides match TRBD1. The germline CDR1 and CDR2 sequences are LGHNT and FRNRAP. The CDR3 covers 16 residues. V gave up 1 base and J gave up 2 bases; unmatched junction bases: 6. The CDR3 nucleotides are TGTGCTAGTGGTTTGGGCGCAGGGGGTTCCACAGATACGCAGTATTTT. It translates to CASGLGAGGSTDTQYF.

The V and J genes are TRBV12-3 or TRBV12-4 and TRBJ1-3, with D perhaps TRBD1 (5 bases). V lost 5 bases and J lost 8, with 16 bases in between. CDR3 length: 14 residues. The CDR3 spells CASSARQGVDTIYF. In nucleotides, the CDR3 is TGTGCCAGCAGTGCCCGCCAGGGAGTAGACACCATATATTTT.

In this sample, this clonotype turned up many times. V is TRBV28 and J is TRBJ2-1, with D possibly TRBD1 on 5 matching bases. Trimming cost V 6 bases and J 4 bases, with 16 bases left between them. Germline CDR1 is MDHEN and CDR2 is SYDVKM. The CDR3 has 15 residues. CDR3 residues: CASSRPWGSYNEQFF. CDR3 sequence (DNA): TGTGCCAGCAGCCGGCCCTGGGGCTCTTACAATGAGCAGTTCTTC.

At least ten counts were recorded for this clonotype. The chain joins TRBV12-3 or TRBV12-4 to TRBJ1-5; TRBD1 agrees at 8 bases. The CDR3 covers 14 residues. J gave up 4 bases and V 5 bases, and 4 bases lay outside the gene matches. The CDR3 sequence is CASSPNRGNQPQHF. DNA of the CDR3: TGTGCCAGCAGTCCTAACAGGGGGAATCAGCCCCAGCATTTT.

The genes are TRBV27 and TRBJ1-5; a possible D gene is TRBD1 (5 bases). Germline values: CDR1 MNHEY, CDR2 SMNVEV (reference sequence). Between the trimmed V and J ends, which lost 7 bases and 0 bases, there was a span of 13 bases. This CDR3 is built from 15 residues. CDR3 sequence: CASKEGVDSNQPQHF. The DNA for the CDR3 is TGTGCCAGCAAGGAAGGGGTGGATAGCAATCAGCCCCAGCATTTT.

With regard to this clonotype: Since a much larger clone is just one base distant, this may be a read error. This chain connects TRBV27 to TRBJ2-7, with a tentative D call TRBD2 (7 bases). This CDR3 region has 15 residues. From germline, CDR1 is MNHEY and CDR2 SMNVEV (reference sequence). V lost 5 bases to trimming and J lost 1 base, with 15 bases between them. CDR3 loop: CASSPGTTGSYEQYF. The CDR3 region has the DNA TGTGCCAGCAGTCCCGGGACTACAGGGTCCTACGAGCAGTACTTC.

This rearrangement joins TRBV11-2 to TRBJ2-2, with TRBD2 matching 8 bases. Germline CDR1 SGHAT, CDR2 FQNNGV. The CDR3 spans 16 residues. The V segment lost 5 bases and the J segment 7 bases; nucleotides outside the gene matches: 12. CDR3 loop: CASSTGGTSIHGELFF. In nucleotides, the CDR3 is TGTGCCAGCAGCACTGGCGGGACTAGTATTCACGGGGAGCTGTTTTTT.

The chain combines TRBV7-3 with TRBJ2-3; D is undetermined. Germline assignment: CDR1 SGHTA and CDR2 FQGTGA. V was pared by 2 bases and J by 5 bases, with 11 bases between. The CDR3 extends over 14 amino acids. Written as DNA, the CDR3 is TGTGCCAGCAGCTTAGGGCCCCCGGGAGATACGCAGTATTTT. The encoded protein is CASSLGPPGDTQYF.

The chain is built from TRBV6-1 and TRBJ1-3, with a weak D call TRBD1 (6 bases). Trimming stripped 5 bases from V and 0 bases from J, with 11 bases between. This CDR3 region has 15 residues. CDR1 is MNHNS and CDR2 is SASEGT in the germline V gene. The CDR3 DNA is TGTGCCAGCAGTCATGGACAGCTCTCTGGAAACACCATATATTTT. Translating it yields CASSHGQLSGNTIYF.

Ten or more counts support this clonotype. J is TRBJ2-3 and V is TRBV19; D is undetermined. The CDR3 runs to 14 residues. V gave up 9 bases and J gave up 2 bases, with 15 bases separating them. The germline V gene encodes CDR1 LNHDA and CDR2 SQIVND (reference sequence). DNA for the CDR3: TGTGCCAGCGGAAGTATACTGATCACAGATACGCAGTATTTT. Translated, it gives CASGSILITDTQYF.

The genes are TRBV7-9 and TRBJ1-2, with D hard to call. Trimming stripped 6 bases from V and 4 bases from J, with 15 bases between. The CDR3 is 14 residues long. Germline loops: CDR1 SEHNR, CDR2 FQNEAQ (reference sequence). CDR3 sequence: CASRRQPPGYGYTF. The CDR3, as DNA: TGTGCCAGCAGGCGGCAGCCTCCGGGCTATGGCTACACCTTC.

This chain joins TRBV24-1 and TRBJ1-5; D remains unclear. The germline CDR1 and CDR2 sequences are KGHDR and SFDVKD. The CDR3 is made up of 15 amino acids. Trimming took 1 base from V and 7 from J, leaving 13 bases between them. The CDR3 nucleotides are TGTGCCACCAGTGATTTCCGGCAGCCGAGACAGCCCCAGCATTTT. Protein product: CATSDFRQPRQPQHF.

This clonotype occurred many times. This rearrangement joins TRBV12-3 or TRBV12-4 to TRBJ2-7; D might be TRBD2 (6 bases). The CDR3 length is 13 residues. Trimming took off 8 bases at V and 5 bases at J, with 16 bases between the two ends. The CDR3 DNA reads as TGTGCCAGCCGGCCCGGGAGTTGGGACGAGCAGTACTTC. Protein product: CASRPGSWDEQYF.